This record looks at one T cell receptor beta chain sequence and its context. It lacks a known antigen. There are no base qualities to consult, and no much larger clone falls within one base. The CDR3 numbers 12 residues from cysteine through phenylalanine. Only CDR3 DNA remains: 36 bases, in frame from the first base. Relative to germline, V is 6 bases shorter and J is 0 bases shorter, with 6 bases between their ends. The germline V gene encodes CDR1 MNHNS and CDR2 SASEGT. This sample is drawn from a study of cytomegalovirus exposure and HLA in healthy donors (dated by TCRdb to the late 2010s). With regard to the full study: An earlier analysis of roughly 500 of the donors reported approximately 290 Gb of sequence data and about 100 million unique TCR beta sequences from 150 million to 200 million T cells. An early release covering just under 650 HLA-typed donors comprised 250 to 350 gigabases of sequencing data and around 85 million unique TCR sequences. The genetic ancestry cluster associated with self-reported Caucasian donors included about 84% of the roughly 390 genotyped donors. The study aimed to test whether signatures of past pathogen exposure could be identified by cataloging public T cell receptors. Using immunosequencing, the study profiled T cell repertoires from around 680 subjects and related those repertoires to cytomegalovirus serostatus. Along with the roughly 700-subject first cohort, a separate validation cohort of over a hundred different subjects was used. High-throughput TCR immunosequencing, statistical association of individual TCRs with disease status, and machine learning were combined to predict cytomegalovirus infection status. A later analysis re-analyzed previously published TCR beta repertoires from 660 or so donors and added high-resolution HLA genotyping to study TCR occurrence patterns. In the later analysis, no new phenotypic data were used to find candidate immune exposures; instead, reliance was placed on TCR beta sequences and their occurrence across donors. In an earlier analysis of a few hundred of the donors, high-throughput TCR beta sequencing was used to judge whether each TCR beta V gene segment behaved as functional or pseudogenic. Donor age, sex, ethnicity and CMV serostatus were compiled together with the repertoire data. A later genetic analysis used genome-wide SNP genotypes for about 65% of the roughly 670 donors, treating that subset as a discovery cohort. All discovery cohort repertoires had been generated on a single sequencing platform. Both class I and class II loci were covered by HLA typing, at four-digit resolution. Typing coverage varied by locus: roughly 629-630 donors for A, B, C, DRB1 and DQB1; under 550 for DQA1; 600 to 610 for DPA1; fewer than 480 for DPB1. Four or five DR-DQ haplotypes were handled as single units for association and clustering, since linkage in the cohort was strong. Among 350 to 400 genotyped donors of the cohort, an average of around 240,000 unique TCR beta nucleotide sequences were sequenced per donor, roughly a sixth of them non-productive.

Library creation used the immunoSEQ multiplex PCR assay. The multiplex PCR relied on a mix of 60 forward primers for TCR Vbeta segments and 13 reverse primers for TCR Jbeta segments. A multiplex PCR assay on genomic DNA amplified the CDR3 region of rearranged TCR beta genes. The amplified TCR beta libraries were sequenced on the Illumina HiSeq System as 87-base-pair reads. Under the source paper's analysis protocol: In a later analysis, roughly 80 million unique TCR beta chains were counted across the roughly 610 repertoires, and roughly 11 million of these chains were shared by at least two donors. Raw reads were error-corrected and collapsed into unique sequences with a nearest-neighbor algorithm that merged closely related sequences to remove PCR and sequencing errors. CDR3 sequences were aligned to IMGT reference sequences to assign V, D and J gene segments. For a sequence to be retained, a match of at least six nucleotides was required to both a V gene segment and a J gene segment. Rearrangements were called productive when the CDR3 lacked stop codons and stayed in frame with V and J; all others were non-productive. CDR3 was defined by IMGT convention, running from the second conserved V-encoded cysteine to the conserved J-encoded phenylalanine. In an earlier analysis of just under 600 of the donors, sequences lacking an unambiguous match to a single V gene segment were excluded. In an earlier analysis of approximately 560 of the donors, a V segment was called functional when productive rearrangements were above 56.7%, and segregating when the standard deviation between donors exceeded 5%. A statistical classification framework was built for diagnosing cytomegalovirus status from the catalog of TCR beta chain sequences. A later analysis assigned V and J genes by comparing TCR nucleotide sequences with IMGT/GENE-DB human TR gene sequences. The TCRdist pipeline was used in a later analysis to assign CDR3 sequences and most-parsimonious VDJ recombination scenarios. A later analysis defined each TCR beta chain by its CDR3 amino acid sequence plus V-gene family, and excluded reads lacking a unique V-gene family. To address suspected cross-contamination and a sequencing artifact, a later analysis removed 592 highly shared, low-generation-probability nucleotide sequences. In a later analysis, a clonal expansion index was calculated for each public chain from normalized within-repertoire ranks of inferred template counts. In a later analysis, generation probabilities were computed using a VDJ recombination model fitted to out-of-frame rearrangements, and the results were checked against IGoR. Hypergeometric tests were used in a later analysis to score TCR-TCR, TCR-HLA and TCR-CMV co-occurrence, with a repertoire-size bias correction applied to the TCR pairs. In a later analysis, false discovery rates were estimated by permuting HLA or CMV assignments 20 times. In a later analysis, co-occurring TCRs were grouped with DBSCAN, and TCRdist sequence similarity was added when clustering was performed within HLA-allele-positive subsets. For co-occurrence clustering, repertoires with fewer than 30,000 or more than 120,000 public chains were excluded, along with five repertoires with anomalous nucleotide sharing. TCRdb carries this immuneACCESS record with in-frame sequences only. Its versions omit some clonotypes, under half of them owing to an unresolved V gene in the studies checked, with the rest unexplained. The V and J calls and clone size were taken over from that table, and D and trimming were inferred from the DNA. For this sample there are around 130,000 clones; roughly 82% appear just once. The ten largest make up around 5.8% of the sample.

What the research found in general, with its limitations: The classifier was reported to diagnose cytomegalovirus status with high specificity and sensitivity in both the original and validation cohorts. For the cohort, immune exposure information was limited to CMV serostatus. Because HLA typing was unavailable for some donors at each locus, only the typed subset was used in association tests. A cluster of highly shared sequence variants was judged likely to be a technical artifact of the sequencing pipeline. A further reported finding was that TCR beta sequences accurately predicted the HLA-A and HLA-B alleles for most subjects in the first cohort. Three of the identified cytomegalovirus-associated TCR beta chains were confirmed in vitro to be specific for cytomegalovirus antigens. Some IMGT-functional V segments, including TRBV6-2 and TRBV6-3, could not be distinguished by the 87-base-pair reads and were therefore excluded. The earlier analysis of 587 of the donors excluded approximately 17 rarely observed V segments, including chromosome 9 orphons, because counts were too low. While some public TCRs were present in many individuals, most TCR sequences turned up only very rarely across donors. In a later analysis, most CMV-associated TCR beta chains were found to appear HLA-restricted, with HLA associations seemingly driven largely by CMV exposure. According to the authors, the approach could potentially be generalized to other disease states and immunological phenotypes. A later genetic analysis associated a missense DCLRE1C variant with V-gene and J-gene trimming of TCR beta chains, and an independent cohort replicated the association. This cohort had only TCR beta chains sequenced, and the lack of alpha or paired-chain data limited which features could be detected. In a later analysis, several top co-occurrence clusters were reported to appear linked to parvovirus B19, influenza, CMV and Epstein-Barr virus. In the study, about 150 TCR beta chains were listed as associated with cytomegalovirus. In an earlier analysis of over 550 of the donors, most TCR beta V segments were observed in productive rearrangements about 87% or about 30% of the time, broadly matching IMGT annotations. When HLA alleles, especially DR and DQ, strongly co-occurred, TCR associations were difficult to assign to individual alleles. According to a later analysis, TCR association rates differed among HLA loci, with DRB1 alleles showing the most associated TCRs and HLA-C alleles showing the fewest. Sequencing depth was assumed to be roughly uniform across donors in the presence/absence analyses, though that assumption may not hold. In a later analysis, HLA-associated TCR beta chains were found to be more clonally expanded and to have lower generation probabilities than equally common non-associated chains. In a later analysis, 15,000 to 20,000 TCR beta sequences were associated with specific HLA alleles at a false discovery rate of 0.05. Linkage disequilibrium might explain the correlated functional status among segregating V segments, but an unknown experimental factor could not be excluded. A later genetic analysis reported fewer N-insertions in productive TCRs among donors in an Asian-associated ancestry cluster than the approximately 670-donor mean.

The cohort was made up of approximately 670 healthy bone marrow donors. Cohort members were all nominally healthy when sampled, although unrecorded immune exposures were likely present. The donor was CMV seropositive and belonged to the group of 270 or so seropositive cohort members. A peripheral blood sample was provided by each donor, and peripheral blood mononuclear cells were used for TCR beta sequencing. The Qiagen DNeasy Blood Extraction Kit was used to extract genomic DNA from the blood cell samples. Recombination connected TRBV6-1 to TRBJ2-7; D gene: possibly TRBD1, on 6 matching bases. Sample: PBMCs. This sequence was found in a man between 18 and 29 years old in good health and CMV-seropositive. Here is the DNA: TGTGCCAGCAGGGACAGCTCCTACGAGCAGTACTTC. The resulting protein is CASRDSSYEQYF.